The text below deals with one T cell receptor (beta chain). This clonotype occurred a few times. Its antigen remains undetermined. No base-level quality is on record; no much larger clone is a single base apart. Stable Graves' hyperthyroidism was defined as the absence of progression to ophthalmopathy over 18 months of follow-up. Hyperthyroidism patients were newly diagnosed, with disease duration under 2 months, and aged 18 to 65 years. Any patient with an uncontrolled infection, another autoimmune disease, pregnancy or lactation was excluded. Clinical symptoms, serum thyroxine and TRAb, thyroid ultrasound, and orbital computed tomography formed the basis for the diagnoses. PBMCs were separated from 10 ml of fresh peripheral blood using Ficoll-Paque density gradient centrifugation. Total RNA was extracted with Trizol reagent, and quality was checked on an Agilent 2100 Bioanalyzer. Amplification of TCR beta CDR3 regions was carried out from RNA transcripts. For the first round of RT-PCR on the TCR CDR3, the HTBI primer set was used together with the Qiagen OneStep RT-PCR kit. Libraries were constructed in a second round of multiplex PCR, after which size selection and purification were performed. The libraries were sequenced on an Illumina HiSeq2000 using paired-end 100 bp reads. Concerning the study's data processing: SOAPnuke was used to process the raw data, with reads discarded if the reads contained adapters or uncalled bases, had a mean Phred below 15, or lacked an exact constant-primer or identifier match. COPE v1.2.5 was used to merge high-quality paired reads, and clonotypes were defined as unique nucleotide sequences. Clonotypes were aligned to IMGT TRBV, TRBD and TRBJ reference segments using MiTCR v1.1. Only V-J combinations with frequency above 0.0001, covering about 99% of repertoires, were analysed. The TCS score was defined as F50 (clonal expansion) divided by E x V (chaos), with BLOSUM62-based TCRdist calculated between CDR3 peptides within each V-J. Welch's t-statistics and random forest reduced 500 to 650 V-J features to 10 to 15, which were used in a naive Bayes classifier (R e1071). TCRdb took the public reads, trimmed them with fastp at Q25, ran MiXCR for clone calling and kept in-frame beta chains. Each record represents a unique CDR3 protein, reported with the most common genes and DNA among its rows. TCRdb's processing, not the authors' own work, is the source of the V and J calls. In all, the sample holds around 300,000 distinct CDR3 sequences, and about 15% of those were seen once. The ten biggest clones cover approximately 25% of the sample.

This sample was taken from a study of T cells in Graves' hyperthyroidism and ophthalmopathy (dated by TCRdb to between 2017 and 2020). Background for the entire study: Peripheral blood was collected at initial diagnosis, before any treatment. A discovery cohort of about 100 patients, roughly 43 with Graves' ophthalmopathy and about 60 with stable Graves' hyperthyroidism, was used to find distinguishing TCR V-J signatures. Whether ophthalmopathy could be predicted prospectively was tested in an independent validation cohort made up of about 20 hyperthyroidism patients plus 17 patients who later progressed to ophthalmopathy. The approximately 100 discovery patients were randomly split 7:3 into training and test sets. The study also compared thyroid tissue and blood T-cell repertoires from more than 5 Graves' hyperthyroidism patients. Once sampling was done, hyperthyroidism patients were given methimazole at a starting dose of 30 mg daily, whereas ophthalmopathy patients were given high-dose intravenous methylprednisolone. TCR Vbeta CDR3 sequencing of 120 to 150 peripheral blood samples (roughly 43 ophthalmopathy, over 70 hyperthyroidism and approximately 17 progressor patients) is reported in the paper. Points the paper makes about the study in general: In cross-validation, a model built on a 13 V-J signature told ophthalmopathy apart from stable hyperthyroidism with 85% to 90% sensitivity and roughly 82% specificity, and in testing the same model reached 80%/75%. Sample size was not statistically predetermined, and investigators were not blinded to group allocation. In validation, progression to ophthalmopathy was predicted by the model with nearly 71% sensitivity and around 76% specificity, a median of roughly 6 months before onset. Blood samples also contained most of the expanded thyroid clonotypes (frequency above 0.001), which suggests that blood repertoires may reflect thyroid immune responses.

CDR1 and CDR2 are drawn from the germline V gene: SGHVS, FQNEAQ. The CDR3 runs 13 amino acids, cysteine and phenylalanine included. Solely the CDR3 DNA is kept, with 39 bases framed from the first base. V lost 5 bases and J lost 6 bases; the stretch between them is 11 bases long. Sequencing was carried out using blood. This clonotype was sampled from a woman aged 25-40 years with Graves' hyperthyroidism. The chain was built from TRBV7-8 and TRBJ1-5; the D gene is possibly TRBD1, with 6 bases matching. The DNA sequence reads TGTGCCAGCAGCCCTACAGGGACTCAGCCCCAGCATTTT. It translates to CASSPTGTQPQHF.